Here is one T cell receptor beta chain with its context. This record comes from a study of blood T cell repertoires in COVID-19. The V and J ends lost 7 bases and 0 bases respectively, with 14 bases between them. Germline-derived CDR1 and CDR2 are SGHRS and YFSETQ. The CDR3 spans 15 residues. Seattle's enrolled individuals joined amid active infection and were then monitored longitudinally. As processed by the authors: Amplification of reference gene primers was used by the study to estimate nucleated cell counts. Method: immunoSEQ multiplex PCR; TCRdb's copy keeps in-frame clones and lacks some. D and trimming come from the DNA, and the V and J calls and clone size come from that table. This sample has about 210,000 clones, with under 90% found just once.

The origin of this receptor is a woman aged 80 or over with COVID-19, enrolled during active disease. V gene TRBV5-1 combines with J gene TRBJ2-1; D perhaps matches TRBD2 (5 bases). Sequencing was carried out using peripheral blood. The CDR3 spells CASGVEADSYNEQFF. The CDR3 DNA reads TGCGCCAGCGGAGTAGAAGCGGACTCCTACAATGAGCAGTTCTTC.